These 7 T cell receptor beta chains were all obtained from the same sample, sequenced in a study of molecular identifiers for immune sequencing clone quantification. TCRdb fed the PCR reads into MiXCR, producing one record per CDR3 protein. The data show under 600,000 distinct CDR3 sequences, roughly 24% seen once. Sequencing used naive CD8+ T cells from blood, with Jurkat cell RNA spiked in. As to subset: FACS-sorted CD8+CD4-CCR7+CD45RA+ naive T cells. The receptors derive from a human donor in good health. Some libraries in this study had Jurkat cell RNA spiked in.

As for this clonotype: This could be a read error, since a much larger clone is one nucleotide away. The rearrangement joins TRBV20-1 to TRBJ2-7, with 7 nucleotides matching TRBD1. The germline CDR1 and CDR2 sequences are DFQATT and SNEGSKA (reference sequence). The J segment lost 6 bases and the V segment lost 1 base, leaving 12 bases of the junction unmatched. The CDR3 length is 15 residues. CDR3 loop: CSARGLGQGDAEQYF. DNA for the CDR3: TGCAGTGCTAGAGGTTTGGGTCAGGGGGACGCCGAGCAGTACTTC.

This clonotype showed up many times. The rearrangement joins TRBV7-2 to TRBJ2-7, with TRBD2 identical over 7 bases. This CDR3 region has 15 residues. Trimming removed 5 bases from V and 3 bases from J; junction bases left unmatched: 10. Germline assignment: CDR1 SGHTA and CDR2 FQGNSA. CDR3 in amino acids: CASSPRTSPGYEQYF. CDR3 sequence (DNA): TGTGCCAGCAGCCCTCGGACTAGTCCTGGCTACGAGCAGTACTTC.

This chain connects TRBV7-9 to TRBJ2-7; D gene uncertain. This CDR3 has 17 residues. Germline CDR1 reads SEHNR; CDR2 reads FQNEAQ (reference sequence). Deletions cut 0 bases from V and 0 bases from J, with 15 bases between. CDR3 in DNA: TGTGCCAGCAGCTTAGCGCGGACCAACTTAGCCTCCTACGAGCAGTACTTC. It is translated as CASSLARTNLASYEQYF.

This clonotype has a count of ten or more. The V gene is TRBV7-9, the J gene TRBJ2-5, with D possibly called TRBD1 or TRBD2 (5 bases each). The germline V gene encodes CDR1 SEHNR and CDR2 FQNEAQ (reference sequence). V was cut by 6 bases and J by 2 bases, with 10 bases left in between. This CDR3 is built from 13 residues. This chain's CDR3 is CASRSGGQETQYF. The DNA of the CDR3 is TGTGCCAGCAGGAGTGGGGGACAAGAGACCCAGTACTTC. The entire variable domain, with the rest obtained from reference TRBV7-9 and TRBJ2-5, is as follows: DTGVSQNPRHKITKRGQNVTFRCDPISEHNRLYWYRQTLGQGPEFLTYFQNEAQLEKSRLLSDRFSAERPKGSFSTLEIQRTEQGDSAMYLCASRSGGQETQYFGPGTRLLVL.

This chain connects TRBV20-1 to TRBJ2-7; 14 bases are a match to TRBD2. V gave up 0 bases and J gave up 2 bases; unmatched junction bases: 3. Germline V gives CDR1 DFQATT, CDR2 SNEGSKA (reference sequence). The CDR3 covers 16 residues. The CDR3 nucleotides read TGCAGTGCTAGAGAGGGACTAGCGGGAGTGGCCTACGAGCAGTACTTC. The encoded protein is CSAREGLAGVAYEQYF.

As DNA, the CDR3 is TGTGCCAGCACCCACTGGGGAACCGGGACAGACCTCTCTGGGGCCAACGTCCTGACTTTC. Amino acid sequence: CASTHWGTGTDLSGANVLTF. The chain joins TRBV7-9 to TRBJ2-6, with 7 bases fitting TRBD1. CDR1 and CDR2 from the germline V gene are SEHNR and FQNEAQ (reference sequence). The trim removed 7 bases at V and 0 bases at J, leaving 18 bases unmatched. The CDR3 covers 20 residues.

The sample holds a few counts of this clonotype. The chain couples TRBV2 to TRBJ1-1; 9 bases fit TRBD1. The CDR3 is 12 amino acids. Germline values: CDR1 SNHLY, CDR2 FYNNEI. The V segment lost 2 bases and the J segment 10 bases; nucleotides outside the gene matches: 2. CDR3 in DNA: TGTGCCAGCAGTGAACCGGGACAGGGAGCTTTCTTT. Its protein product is CASSEPGQGAFF.